The T cell receptor (beta chain) under discussion was sequenced for a study of shared clonotypes between healthy human individuals. Whole-study context: Three plates each covered CD4 naive and memory; CD8 naive two, CD8 memory one.

Note on this clone: Other nucleotide sequences from this sample produce the same CDR3.

Each donor was a Caucasian adult residing in Nashville, Tennessee. This table comes from immunoSEQ multiplex PCR, and its TCRdb copy is limited to in-frame clones, with some not included. The data contain about 2 million clones, 90% to 95% of them singletons. V gave up 4 bases and J gave up 2 bases; unmatched junction bases: 5. Germline V lookup: CDR1 SNHLY, CDR2 FYNNEI. The CDR3 length is 14 residues. The clonotype comes from a man between 18 and 35 years old in good health. Specimen: naive CD4+ T cells sorted from blood. Subset in this sample: CD45RA+ positively selected. The J gene is TRBJ2-7, the V gene TRBV2; 7 bases agree with TRBD1. The CDR3 loop reads CASSGTGVAYEQYF. In DNA, the CDR3 is TGTGCCAGCAGTGGGACAGGCGTCGCCTACGAGCAGTACTTC.